This T cell receptor beta chain was found in a study of STAT3 mutations in large granular lymphocyte leukemia. The study, taken as a whole, reports: Every T-cell large granular lymphocyte leukemia patient had at least one immunodominant TCR beta clonotype. In several patients, dominant TCR clone burden exceeded STAT3 mutant burden, suggesting STAT3 mutation arose secondarily.

Comments on this clone: Its cognate antigen is unknown.

TCRdb keeps only in-frame clones here, not all; method: immunoSEQ multiplex PCR. The table includes about 4,300 clones, 55% detected once. Trimming cost V 1 base and J 2 bases, with 12 bases left between them. Germline lookup yields CDR1 SGHDN and CDR2 FVKESK. There are 15 residues in the CDR3. This clonotype was sampled from a male patient in his fifties with T-cell large granular lymphocyte leukemia. Some clones in this sample may be carry-over from other donors' samples. The sample was peripheral blood mononuclear cells. V gene TRBV14 combines with J gene TRBJ2-7; D tentatively reads TRBD1 or TRBD2 (5 bases each). The CDR3 is CASSQGWDPPYEQYF. The CDR3 DNA is TGTGCCAGCAGCCAAGGATGGGACCCACCCTACGAGCAGTACTTC.